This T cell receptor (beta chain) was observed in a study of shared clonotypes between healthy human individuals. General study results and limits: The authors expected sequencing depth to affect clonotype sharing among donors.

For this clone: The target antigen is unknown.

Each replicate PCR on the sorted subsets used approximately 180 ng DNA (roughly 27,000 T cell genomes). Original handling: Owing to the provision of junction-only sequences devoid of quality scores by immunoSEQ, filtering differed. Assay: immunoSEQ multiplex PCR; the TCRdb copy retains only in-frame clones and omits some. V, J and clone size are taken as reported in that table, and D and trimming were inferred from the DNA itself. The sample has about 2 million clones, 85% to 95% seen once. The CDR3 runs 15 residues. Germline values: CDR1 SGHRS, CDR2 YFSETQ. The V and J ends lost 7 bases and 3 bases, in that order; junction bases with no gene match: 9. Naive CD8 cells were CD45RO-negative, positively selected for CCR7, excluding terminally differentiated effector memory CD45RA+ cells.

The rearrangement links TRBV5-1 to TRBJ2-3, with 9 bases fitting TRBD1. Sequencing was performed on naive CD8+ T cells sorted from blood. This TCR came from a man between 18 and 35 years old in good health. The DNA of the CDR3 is TGCGCCAGCGGAGAACAGGGGGCCTCGACAGATACGCAGTATTTT. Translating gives CASGEQGASTDTQYF.